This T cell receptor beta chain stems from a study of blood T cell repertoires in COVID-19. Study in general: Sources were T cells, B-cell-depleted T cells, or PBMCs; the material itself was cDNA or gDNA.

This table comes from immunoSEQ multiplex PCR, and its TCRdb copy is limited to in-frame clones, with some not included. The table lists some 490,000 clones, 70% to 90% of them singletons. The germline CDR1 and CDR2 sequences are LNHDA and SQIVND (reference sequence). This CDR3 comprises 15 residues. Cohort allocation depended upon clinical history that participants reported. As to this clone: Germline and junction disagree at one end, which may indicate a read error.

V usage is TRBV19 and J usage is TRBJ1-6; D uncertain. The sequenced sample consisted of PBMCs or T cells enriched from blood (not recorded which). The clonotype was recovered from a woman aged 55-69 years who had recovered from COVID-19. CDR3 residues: CASSIVDSNNSPLHF. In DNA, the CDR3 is TGTGCCAGTAGTATAGTCGACTCCAATAATTCACCCCTCCACTTT. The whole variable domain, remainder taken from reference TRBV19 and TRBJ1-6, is DGGITQSPKYLFRKEGQNVTLSCEQNLNHDAMYWYRQDPGQGLRLIYYSQIVNDFQKGDIAEGYSVSREKKESFPLTVTSAQKNPTAFYLCASSIVDSNNSPLHFGNGTRLTVT.